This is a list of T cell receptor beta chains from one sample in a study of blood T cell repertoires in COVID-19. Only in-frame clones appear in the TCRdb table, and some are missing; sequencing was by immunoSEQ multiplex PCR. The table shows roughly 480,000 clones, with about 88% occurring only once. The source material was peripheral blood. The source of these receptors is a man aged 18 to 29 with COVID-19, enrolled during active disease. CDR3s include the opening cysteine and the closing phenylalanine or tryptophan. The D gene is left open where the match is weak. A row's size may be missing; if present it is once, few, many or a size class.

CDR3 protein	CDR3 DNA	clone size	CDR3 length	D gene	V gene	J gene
CASRRQGSEQYF	TGTGCCAGCAGACGACAGGGAAGTGAGCAGTACTTC	NA	12	TRBD1	TRBV2	TRBJ2-7
CASSLLETSGGYADTQYF	TGTGCCAGCAGCTTACTAGAGACTAGCGGAGGATACGCAGATACGCAGTATTTT	NA	18	TRBD2	TRBV11-3	TRBJ2-3
CASSELSYNQPQHF	TGTGCCAGCAGTGAATTGTCGTACAATCAGCCCCAGCATTTT	NA	14	NA	TRBV6-1	TRBJ1-5
CASSIDRRGGDEQFF	TGTGCCAGTAGTATAGATCGTAGGGGTGGCGATGAGCAGTTCTTC	NA	15	NA	TRBV19	TRBJ2-1
CASRLASGGLYEQYF	TGTGCCAGCAGGCTCGCTAGCGGGGGGCTATACGAGCAGTACTTC	NA	15	TRBD2	TRBV6-5	TRBJ2-7
CSATDQGMGQPQHF	TGCAGTGCTACTGACCAGGGAATGGGTCAGCCCCAGCATTTT	NA	14	NA	TRBV20-1	TRBJ1-5
CASSPFGPETQYF	TGTGCCAGCAGCCCCTTTGGGCCGGAGACCCAGTACTTC	NA	13	NA	TRBV7-9	TRBJ2-5
CAWARGVSTYEQYF	TGTGCCTGGGCCCGGGGTGTCTCGACCTACGAGCAGTACTTC	NA	14	NA	TRBV30	TRBJ2-7
CASGMDYYGYTF	TGTGCCAGCGGGATGGACTACTATGGCTACACCTTC	NA	12	NA	TRBV2	TRBJ1-2
CASSGTQLGGYRNEQFF	TGTGCCAGTAGTGGGACCCAACTGGGGGGTTATAGGAATGAGCAGTTCTTC	NA	17	NA	TRBV19	TRBJ2-1
CASGLAGTSTGELFF	TGTGCTAGTGGTTTGGCCGGGACTAGCACCGGGGAGCTGTTTTTT	NA	15	TRBD2	TRBV12-5	TRBJ2-2
CASTRERTRGTGELFF	TGTGCCAGCACTCGAGAGAGGACCCGGGGCACCGGGGAGCTGTTTTTT	NA	16	NA	TRBV2	TRBJ2-2
CASSRAARTSARDTQYF	TGTGCCAGCAGCCGAGCTGCCCGGACTAGCGCACGGGATACGCAGTATTTT	NA	17	TRBD2	TRBV3-1/TRBV3-2	TRBJ2-3
CSVGPGGSYEQYF	TGCAGCGTTGGGCCAGGGGGTTCGTACGAGCAGTACTTC	NA	13	TRBD1	TRBV29-1	TRBJ2-7
CASRGGGRVEGTGELFF	TGTGCCAGCAGAGGAGGCGGGAGGGTCGAAGGCACCGGGGAGCTGTTTTTT	NA	17	TRBD2	TRBV11-2	TRBJ2-2
CASSLTWSSENPTDTQYF	TGTGCCAGCAGCTTAACGTGGTCGAGCGAGAACCCTACAGATACGCAGTATTTT	NA	18	NA	TRBV13	TRBJ2-3
CASSLTSGGFYEQFF	TGTGCCAGCAGCTTAACTAGCGGGGGTTTTTATGAGCAGTTCTTC	NA	15	TRBD2	TRBV7-3	TRBJ2-1
CASSQDDRGNEKLFF	TGCGCCAGCAGCCAAGATGACAGGGGTAATGAAAAACTGTTTTTT	NA	15	TRBD1	TRBV4-1	TRBJ1-4
CAWSVLEYNEQFF	TGTGCCTGGAGTGTACTAGAGTACAATGAGCAGTTCTTC	NA	13	NA	TRBV30	TRBJ2-1
CASSLGWEGGQFF	TGTGCCAGCAGCTTGGGGTGGGAGGGCGGCCAGTTCTTC	NA	13	TRBD2	TRBV5-4	TRBJ2-1
CASSDEGARVAFF	TGTGCCAGCAGTGACGAGGGGGCGAGAGTGGCTTTCTTT	NA	13	TRBD1	TRBV2	TRBJ1-1
CAWRKAGVPDTQYF	TGTGCCTGGAGAAAGGCGGGAGTCCCAGATACGCAGTATTTT	NA	14	TRBD2	TRBV30	TRBJ2-3
CASSMIQGETQYF	TGTGCCAGTAGTATGATCCAGGGAGAGACCCAGTACTTC	NA	13	NA	TRBV19	TRBJ2-5
CASSLTGGTDTQYF	TGTGCCAGCAGCTTAACTGGGGGCACGGATACGCAGTATTTT	NA	14	NA	TRBV7-3	TRBJ2-3
CASSLRLAGETQYF	TGTGCCAGCAGTTTGAGACTAGCGGGAGAGACCCAGTACTTC	NA	14	TRBD2	TRBV27	TRBJ2-5
CASSIRTGDSNQPQHF	TGTGCCAGTAGTATCCGGACAGGGGATAGCAATCAGCCCCAGCATTTT	NA	16	TRBD1	TRBV19	TRBJ1-5
CASSLAGTRSGDYEQYF	TGTGCCAGCAGCTTAGCCGGGACTAGGAGCGGCGACTACGAGCAGTACTTC	NA	17	TRBD2	TRBV7-9	TRBJ2-7
CASAAYGSASDTQYF	TGTGCCAGCGCAGCCTACGGGAGTGCGTCAGATACGCAGTATTTT	NA	15	NA	TRBV5-6	TRBJ2-3
CASSSDRLEAFF	TGTGCCAGCAGTTCGGACAGACTTGAAGCTTTCTTT	NA	12	NA	TRBV6-5	TRBJ1-1
CASSWTGGNSPLHF	TGTGCCAGCAGTTGGACAGGGGGCAATTCACCCCTCCACTTT	NA	14	TRBD1	TRBV27	TRBJ1-6
CATSDLPDGREGSLEQFF	TGTGCCACCAGTGATTTACCCGATGGGCGGGAGGGTTCTCTTGAGCAGTTCTTC	once	18	TRBD2	TRBV24-1	TRBJ2-1
CASSLETATDTQYF	TGTGCCAGCAGCTTGGAGACAGCCACAGATACGCAGTATTTT	NA	14	NA	TRBV5-8	TRBJ2-3
CASSLRRGPLVGELFF	TGTGCCAGCAGCTTGAGGCGGGGACCCCTAGTCGGGGAGCTGTTTTTT	NA	16	NA	TRBV13	TRBJ2-2
CAWTRENYGYTF	TGTGCCTGGACTCGAGAAAACTATGGCTACACCTTC	NA	12	NA	TRBV30	TRBJ1-2
CASSQATRDRASKNIQYF	TGCGCCAGCAGCCAAGCCACCCGGGACAGGGCTTCCAAAAACATTCAGTACTTC	NA	18	TRBD1	TRBV4-1	TRBJ2-4
CASSVESSYYGYTF	TGTGCCAGCAGCGTAGAGTCGAGTTACTATGGCTACACCTTC	NA	14	NA	TRBV9	TRBJ1-2
CASSKVFWERRTNTGELFF	TGTGCCAGCAGCAAAGTTTTTTGGGAGCGGCGGACTAACACCGGGGAGCTGTTTTTT	NA	19	NA	TRBV21-1	TRBJ2-2
CASSLVAGSEQFF	TGTGCCAGCAGCTTAGTGGCGGGATCTGAGCAGTTCTTC	NA	13	NA	TRBV11-3	TRBJ2-1
CASSGGVWAEAFF	TGTGCCAGCAGCGGGGGGGTGTGGGCTGAAGCTTTCTTT	NA	13	NA	TRBV7-6	TRBJ1-1
CASSLRAGTYEQYF	TGTGCCAGCAGCTTAAGGGCGGGGACCTACGAGCAGTACTTC	NA	14	NA	TRBV5-6	TRBJ2-7
CAISESSNRDTQYF	TGTGCCATCAGTGAGTCGAGTAATCGTGATACGCAGTATTTT	NA	14	NA	TRBV10-3	TRBJ2-3
CASSSGTGANSPLHF	TGTGCCAGCAGTTCAGGGACAGGGGCCAATTCACCCCTCCACTTT	NA	15	TRBD1	TRBV27	TRBJ1-6
CASSPGAAEGTDTQYF	TGCGCCAGCAGCCCCGGAGCCGCGGAGGGCACAGATACGCAGTATTTT	NA	16	NA	TRBV5-1	TRBJ2-3
CASRRGQGQETQYF	TGTGCCAGCAGGCGGGGACAGGGGCAAGAGACCCAGTACTTC	once	14	TRBD1	TRBV11-1	TRBJ2-5
CASSSTSGGGKKETQYF	TGTGCCAGCAGCTCGACTAGCGGGGGGGGAAAAAAAGAGACCCAGTACTTC	NA	17	TRBD2	TRBV13	TRBJ2-5
CASSYVSGSTDTQYF	TGTGCCAGCAGCTATGTTTCGGGAAGCACAGATACGCAGTATTTT	NA	15	NA	TRBV27	TRBJ2-3
CASSLIREQETQYF	TGTGCCAGCAGCTTAATCCGGGAACAAGAGACCCAGTACTTC	NA	14	NA	TRBV13	TRBJ2-5
CASSLNRDRNQPQHF	TGTGCCAGCAGCCTGAACAGGGATCGCAATCAGCCCCAGCATTTT	NA	15	NA	TRBV4-2	TRBJ1-5
CASSESGGLAGVDTQYF	TGTGCCAGCAGTGAAAGTGGGGGACTAGCGGGGGTAGATACGCAGTATTTT	NA	17	TRBD2	TRBV2	TRBJ2-3
CAISYRGGDEKLFF	TGTGCCATATCTTACAGAGGCGGGGATGAAAAACTGTTTTTT	NA	14	NA	TRBV15	TRBJ1-4
CASSPTGVTEAFF	TGTGCCAGCAGTCCAACAGGGGTTACTGAAGCTTTCTTT	NA	13	TRBD1	TRBV6-5	TRBJ1-1
CATSDSRRVETQYF	TGTGCCACCAGTGACTCTCGTCGAGTAGAGACCCAGTACTTC	NA	14	NA	TRBV24-1	TRBJ2-5
CASSPQRDRGLYTEAFF	TGTGCCAGCTCACCCCAACGGGACAGGGGTCTCTACACTGAAGCTTTCTTT	NA	17	TRBD1	TRBV18	TRBJ1-1
CASSYTERGPGELFF	TGTGCCAGCAGTTACACCGAGCGGGGGCCCGGGGAGCTGTTTTTT	once	15	TRBD2	TRBV6-6	TRBJ2-2